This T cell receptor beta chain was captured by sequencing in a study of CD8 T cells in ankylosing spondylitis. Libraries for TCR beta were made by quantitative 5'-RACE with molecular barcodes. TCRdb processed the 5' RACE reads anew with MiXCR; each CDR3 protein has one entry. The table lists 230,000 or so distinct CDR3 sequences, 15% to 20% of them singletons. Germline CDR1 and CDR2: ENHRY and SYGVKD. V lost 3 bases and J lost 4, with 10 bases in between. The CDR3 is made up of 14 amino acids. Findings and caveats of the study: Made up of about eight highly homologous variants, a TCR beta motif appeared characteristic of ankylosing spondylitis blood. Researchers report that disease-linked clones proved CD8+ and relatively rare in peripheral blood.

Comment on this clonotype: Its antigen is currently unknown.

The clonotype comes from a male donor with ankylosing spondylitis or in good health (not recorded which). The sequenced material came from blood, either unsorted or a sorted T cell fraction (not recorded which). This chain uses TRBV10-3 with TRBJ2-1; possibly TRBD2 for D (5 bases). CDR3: CAISDGPGYNEQFF. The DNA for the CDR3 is TGTGCCATCAGTGATGGGCCGGGATACAATGAGCAGTTCTTC.